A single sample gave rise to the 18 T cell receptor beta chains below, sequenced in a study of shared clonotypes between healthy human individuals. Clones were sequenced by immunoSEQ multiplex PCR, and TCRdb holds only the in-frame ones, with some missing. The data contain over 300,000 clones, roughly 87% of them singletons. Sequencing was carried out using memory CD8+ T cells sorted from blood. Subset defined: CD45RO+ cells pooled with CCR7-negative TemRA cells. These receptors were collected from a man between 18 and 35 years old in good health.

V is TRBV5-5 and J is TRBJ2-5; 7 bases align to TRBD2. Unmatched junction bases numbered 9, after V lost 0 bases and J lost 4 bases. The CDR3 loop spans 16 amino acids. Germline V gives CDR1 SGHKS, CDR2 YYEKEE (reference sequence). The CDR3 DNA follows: TGTGCCAGCAGCTTGGCCGCGGGGGAAGGGCCAGAGACCCAGTACTTC. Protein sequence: CASSLAAGEGPETQYF.

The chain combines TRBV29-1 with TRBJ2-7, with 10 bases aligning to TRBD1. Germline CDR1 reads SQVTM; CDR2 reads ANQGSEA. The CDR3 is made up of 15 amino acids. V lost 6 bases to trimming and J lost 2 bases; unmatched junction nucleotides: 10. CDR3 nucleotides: TGCAGCGTGGAGCCGGGACAGGGGTTCCCCTACGAGCAGTACTTC. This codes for CSVEPGQGFPYEQYF.

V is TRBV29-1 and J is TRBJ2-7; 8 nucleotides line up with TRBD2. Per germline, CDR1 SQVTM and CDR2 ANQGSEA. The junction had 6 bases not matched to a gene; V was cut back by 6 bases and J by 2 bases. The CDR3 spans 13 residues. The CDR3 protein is CSVGLAGTYEQYF. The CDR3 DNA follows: TGCAGCGTCGGGCTAGCGGGCACCTACGAGCAGTACTTC.

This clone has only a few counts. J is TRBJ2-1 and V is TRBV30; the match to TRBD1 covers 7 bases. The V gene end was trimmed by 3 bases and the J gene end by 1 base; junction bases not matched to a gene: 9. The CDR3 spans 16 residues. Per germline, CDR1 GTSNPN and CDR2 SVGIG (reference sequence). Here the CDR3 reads CAWSARDRVSYNEQFF. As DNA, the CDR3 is TGTGCCTGGAGCGCCCGAGACAGGGTATCCTACAATGAGCAGTTCTTC.

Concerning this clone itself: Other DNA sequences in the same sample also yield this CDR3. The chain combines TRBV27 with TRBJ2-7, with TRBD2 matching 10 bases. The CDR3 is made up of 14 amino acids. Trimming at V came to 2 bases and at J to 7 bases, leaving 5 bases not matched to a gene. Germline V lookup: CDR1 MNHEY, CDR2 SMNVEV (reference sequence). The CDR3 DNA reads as TGTGCCAGCAGTTTAGGGCTAGCGGGAGTGGAGCAGTACTTC. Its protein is CASSLGLAGVEQYF.

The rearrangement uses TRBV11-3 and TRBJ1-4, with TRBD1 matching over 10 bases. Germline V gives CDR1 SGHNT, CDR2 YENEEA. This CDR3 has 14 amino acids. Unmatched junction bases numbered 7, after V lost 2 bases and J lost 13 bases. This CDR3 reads CASSLLTGGLGLFF. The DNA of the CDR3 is TGTGCCAGCAGCTTACTGACAGGGGGCTTGGGACTGTTTTTT.

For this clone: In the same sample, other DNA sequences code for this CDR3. The DNA of the CDR3 is TGTGCCAGCAGTCTAGCGGGAGACTACAATGAGCAGTTCTTC. Amino acids: CASSLAGDYNEQFF. V and J are TRBV27 and TRBJ2-1; 10 bases map to TRBD2. The length of the CDR3 is 14 residues. The V gene's germline CDR1 is MNHEY and CDR2 SMNVEV (reference sequence). V lost 5 bases and J lost 3; bases outside the gene matches: 1.

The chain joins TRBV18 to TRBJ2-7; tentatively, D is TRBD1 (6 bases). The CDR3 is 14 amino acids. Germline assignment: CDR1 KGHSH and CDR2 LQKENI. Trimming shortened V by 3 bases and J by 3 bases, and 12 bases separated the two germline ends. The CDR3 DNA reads TGTGCCAGCTCACCTCGGGACACCCTCTACGAGCAGTACTTC. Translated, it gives CASSPRDTLYEQYF.

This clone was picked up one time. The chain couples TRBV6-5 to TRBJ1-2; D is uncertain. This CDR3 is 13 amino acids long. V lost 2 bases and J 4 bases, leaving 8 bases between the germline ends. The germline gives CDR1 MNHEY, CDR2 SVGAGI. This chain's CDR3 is CASSYGATYGYTF. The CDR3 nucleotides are TGTGCCAGCAGTTACGGTGCGACCTATGGCTACACCTTC.

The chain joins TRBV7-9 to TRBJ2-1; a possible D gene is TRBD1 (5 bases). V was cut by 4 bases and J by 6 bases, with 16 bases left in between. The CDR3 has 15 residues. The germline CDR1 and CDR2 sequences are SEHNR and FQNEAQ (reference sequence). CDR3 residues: CASSSDSRVGNEQFF. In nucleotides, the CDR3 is TGTGCCAGCAGCTCCGACAGTAGGGTGGGCAATGAGCAGTTCTTC.

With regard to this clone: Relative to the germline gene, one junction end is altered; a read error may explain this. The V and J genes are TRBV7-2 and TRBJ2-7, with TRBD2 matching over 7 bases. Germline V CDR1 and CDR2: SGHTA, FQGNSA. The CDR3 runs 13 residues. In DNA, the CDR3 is TGTGCCAGCAGCTTAGTTTCTAGCGGAGAGGGGAACTTC. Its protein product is CASSLVSSGEGNF.

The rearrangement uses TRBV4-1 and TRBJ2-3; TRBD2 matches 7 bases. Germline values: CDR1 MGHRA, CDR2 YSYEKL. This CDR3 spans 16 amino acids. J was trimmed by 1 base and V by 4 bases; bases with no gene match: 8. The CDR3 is CASSLSPREGTDTQYF. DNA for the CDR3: TGCGCCAGCAGCCTTTCACCACGGGAGGGCACAGATACGCAGTATTTT.

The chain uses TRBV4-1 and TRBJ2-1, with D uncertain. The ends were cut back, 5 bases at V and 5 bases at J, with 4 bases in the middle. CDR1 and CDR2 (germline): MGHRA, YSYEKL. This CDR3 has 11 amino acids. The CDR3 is CASSGHNEQFF. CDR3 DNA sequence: TGCGCCAGCAGCGGGCACAATGAGCAGTTCTTC.

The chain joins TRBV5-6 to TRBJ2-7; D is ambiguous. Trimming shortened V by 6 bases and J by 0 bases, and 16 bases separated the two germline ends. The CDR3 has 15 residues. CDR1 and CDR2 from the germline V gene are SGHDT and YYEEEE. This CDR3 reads CASNVRGRSSYEQYF. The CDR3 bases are TGTGCCAGCAACGTCCGAGGACGGAGCTCCTACGAGCAGTACTTC.

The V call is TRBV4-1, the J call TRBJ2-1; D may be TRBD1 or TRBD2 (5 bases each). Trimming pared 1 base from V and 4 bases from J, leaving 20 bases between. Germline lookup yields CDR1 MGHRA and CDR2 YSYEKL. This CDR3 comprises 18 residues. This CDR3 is CASSQVVLGTVEYNEQFF. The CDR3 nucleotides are TGCGCCAGCAGCCAAGTGGTACTAGGGACCGTGGAGTACAATGAGCAGTTCTTC.

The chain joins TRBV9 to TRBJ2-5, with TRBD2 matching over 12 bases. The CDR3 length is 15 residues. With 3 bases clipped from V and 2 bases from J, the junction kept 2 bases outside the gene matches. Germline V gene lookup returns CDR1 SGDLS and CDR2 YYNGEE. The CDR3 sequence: CASSAGTSGQETQYF. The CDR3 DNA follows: TGTGCCAGCAGCGCCGGGACTAGCGGGCAAGAGACCCAGTACTTC.

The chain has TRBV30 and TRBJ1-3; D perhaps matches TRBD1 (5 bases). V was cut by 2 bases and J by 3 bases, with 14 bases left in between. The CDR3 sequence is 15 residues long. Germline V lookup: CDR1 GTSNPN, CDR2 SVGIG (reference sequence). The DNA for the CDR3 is TGTGCCTGGAGTCCAGGGACCAGCCATGGAAACACCATATATTTT. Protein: CAWSPGTSHGNTIYF.

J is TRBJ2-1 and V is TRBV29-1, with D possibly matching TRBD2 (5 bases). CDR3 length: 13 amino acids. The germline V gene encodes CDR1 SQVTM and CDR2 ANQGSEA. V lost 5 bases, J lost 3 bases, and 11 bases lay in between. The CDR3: CSVSGVDYNEQFF. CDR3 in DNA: TGCAGCGTTTCCGGGGTTGACTACAATGAGCAGTTCTTC.